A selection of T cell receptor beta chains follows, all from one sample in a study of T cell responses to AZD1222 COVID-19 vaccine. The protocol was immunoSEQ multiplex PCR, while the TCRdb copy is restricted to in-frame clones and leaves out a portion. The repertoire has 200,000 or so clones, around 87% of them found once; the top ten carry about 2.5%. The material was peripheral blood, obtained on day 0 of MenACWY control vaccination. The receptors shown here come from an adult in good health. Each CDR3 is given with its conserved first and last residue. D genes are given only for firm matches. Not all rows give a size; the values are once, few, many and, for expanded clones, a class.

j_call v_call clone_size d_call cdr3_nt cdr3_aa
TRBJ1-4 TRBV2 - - TGTGCGGAACGTGGGGTTGGTGAAAAACTGTTTTTT CAERGVGEKLFF
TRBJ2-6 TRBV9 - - TGTGCCAGCAGCGTAGCTTCCGGGGGCTCTGGGGCCAACGTCCTGACTTTC CASSVASGGSGANVLTF
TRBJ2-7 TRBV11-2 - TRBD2 TGTGCCAGCAGCTTAGGTCTAGCGGGGTCCTCCTACGAGCAGTACTTC CASSLGLAGSSYEQYF
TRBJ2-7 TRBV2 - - TGTGCCAGCTCAGACTTTACCTACGAGCAGTACTTC CASSDFTYEQYF
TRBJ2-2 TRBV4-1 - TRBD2 TGCGCCAGCAGCCATATCGGACTAGCGGGGGGGCCATCGAACACCGGGGAGCTGTTTTTT CASSHIGLAGGPSNTGELFF
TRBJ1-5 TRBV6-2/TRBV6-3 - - TGTGCCAGCAGTTACGCCCTCCAGGGCAATCAGCCCCAGCATTTT CASSYALQGNQPQHF
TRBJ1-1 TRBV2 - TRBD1 TGTGCCACCAGGGGGGGGGAACCGACTGAAGCTTTCTTT CATRGGEPTEAFF
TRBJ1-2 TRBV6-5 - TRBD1 TGTGCCAGCAGTTACCGACAGGGCCTACCTGGCTACACCTTC CASSYRQGLPGYTF
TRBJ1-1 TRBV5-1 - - TGCGCCAGCAGCTCTGACGGGAGAGGGACTGAAGCTTTCTTT CASSSDGRGTEAFF
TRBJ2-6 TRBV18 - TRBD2 TGTGCCAGCTCATCCCCGACTAGCGCTTCTGGGGCCAACGTCCTGACTTTC CASSSPTSASGANVLTF
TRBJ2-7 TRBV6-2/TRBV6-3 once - TGTGCCAGCAGTTACAGACAGGAGGTAGCCTACGAGCAGTACTTC CASSYRQEVAYEQYF
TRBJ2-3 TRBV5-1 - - TGCGCCAGCAGCTTGGAAGTGGGGGACACAGATACGCAGTATTTT CASSLEVGDTDTQYF
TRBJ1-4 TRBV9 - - TGTGCCAGCAGCCCCGACAGTAACCTAGGTGAAAAACTGTTTTTT CASSPDSNLGEKLFF
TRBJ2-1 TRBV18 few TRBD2 TGTGCCAGCTCAGTAGCGGGGGGTCCGGATGAGCAGTTCTTC CASSVAGGPDEQFF
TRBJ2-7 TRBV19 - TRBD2 TGTGCCAGTAGTATTTCGGCGGGAGTATCCTACGAGCAGTACTTC CASSISAGVSYEQYF
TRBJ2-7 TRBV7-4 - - TGTGCCAGCAGCGACCTGACAGTTATTTTCTACGAGCAGTACTTC CASSDLTVIFYEQYF
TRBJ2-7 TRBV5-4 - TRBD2 TGTGCCAGCAGCACTAGCGGGGGGGCCTACGAGCAGTACTTC CASSTSGGAYEQYF
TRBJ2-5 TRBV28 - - TGTGCCTGCCTACAGGGTAACCAAGAGACCCAGTACTTC CACLQGNQETQYF
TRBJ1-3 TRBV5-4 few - TGTGCCAGCAGCTTGGAAGGGGCGCTAAACACCATATATTTT CASSLEGALNTIYF
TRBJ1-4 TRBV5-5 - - TGTGCCAGCAGCTTGTTCGTTGGCAGCACTAATGAAAAACTGTTTTTT CASSLFVGSTNEKLFF
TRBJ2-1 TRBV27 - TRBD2 TGTGCCAGCAGTCCCCGGGAGGGACGTATTGGACTAGTCTACAATGAGCAGTTCTTC CASSPREGRIGLVYNEQFF
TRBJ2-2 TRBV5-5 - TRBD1 TGTGCCAGCAGCGGTGGGACAGGGACTAACACCGGGGAGCTGTTTTTT CASSGGTGTNTGELFF
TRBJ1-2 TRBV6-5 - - TGTGCCAGCAGCGCCGGACATGGGAATGGCTACACCTTC CASSAGHGNGYTF
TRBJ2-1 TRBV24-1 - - TGTGCCACCAGTTGGGGGCCATACAATGAGCAGTTCTTC CATSWGPYNEQFF
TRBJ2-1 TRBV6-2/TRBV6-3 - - TGTGCCAGCAGTTACTTGGGTGAGGGCAACAATGAGCAGTTCTTC CASSYLGEGNNEQFF
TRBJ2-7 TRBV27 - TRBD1 TGTGCCAGCAGTCCCGGGACAGGGGAGTCCTACGAGCAGTACTTC CASSPGTGESYEQYF
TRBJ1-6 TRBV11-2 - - TGTGCCAGCAGCTTATCTACAGGGCTACCTCGAGATTCACCCCTCCACTTT CASSLSTGLPRDSPLHF
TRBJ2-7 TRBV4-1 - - TGCGCCAGCAGCTCCAACCATCCCGACAGACTTTACGAGCAGTACTTC CASSSNHPDRLYEQYF
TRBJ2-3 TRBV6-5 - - TGTGCCAGCAGTTCACAGGGTACAGATACGCAGTATTTT CASSSQGTDTQYF
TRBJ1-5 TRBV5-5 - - TGTGCCAGCAGCTTGTTCGGAGGGGACAATCAGCCCCAGCATTTT CASSLFGGDNQPQHF
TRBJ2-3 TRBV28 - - TGTGCCAGCAGTTCCGCCGGGGGCGGGGAGGATACGCAGTATTTT CASSSAGGGEDTQYF
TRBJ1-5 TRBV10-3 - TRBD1 TGTGCCTCCGAGGGACAGGGACTTGGACAGCCCCAGCATTTT CASEGQGLGQPQHF
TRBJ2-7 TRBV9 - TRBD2 TGTGCCAGCAGCCCTGGGGGGACTAGTGTCTACGAGCAGTACTTC CASSPGGTSVYEQYF
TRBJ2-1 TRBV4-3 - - TGCGCCAGCAGCCAAGATCCGTTCGACAGTAGCTCCTACAATGAGCAGTTCTTC CASSQDPFDSSSYNEQFF
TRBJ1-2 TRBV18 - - TGTGCCAGCTCACCACTTGGACCCCCAGGGAACTATGGCTACACCTTC CASSPLGPPGNYGYTF
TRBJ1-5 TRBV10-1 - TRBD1 TGCGCCAGCAGTGAGGGACAGGTCAATCAGCCCCAGCATTTT CASSEGQVNQPQHF
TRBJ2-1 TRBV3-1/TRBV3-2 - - TGTGCCAGCAGCCAAGCCCTAGGAAATGAGCAGTTCTTC CASSQALGNEQFF
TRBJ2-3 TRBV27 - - TGTGCCAGCAGCCCCCGTTCTGCGGATACGCAGTATTTT CASSPRSADTQYF
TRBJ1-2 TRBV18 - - TGTGCCAGCAACGCAAGAGGGGACGGGTATGGCTACACCTTC CASNARGDGYGYTF
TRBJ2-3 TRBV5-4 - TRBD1 TGTGCCAGCAGCCTGGGACAGGGAAACACAGATACGCAGTATTTT CASSLGQGNTDTQYF
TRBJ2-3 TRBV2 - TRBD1 TGTGCCAGCTCCGGGACAGGGGGTACAGATACGCAGTATTTT CASSGTGGTDTQYF
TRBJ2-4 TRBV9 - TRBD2 TGTGCCAGCAGCGTCGCCCCTAGCGGAAACATTCAGTACTTC CASSVAPSGNIQYF
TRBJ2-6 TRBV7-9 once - TGTGCCAGCAGCTTATCCGTCTCTGGGGCCAACGTCCTGACTTTC CASSLSVSGANVLTF
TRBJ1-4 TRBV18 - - TGTGCCAGCTCACAAGGACGGAATAATGAAAAACTGTTTTTT CASSQGRNNEKLFF
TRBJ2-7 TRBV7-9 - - TGTGCCAGCAGCCTTAAGGGAGACGAGCAGTACTTC CASSLKGDEQYF
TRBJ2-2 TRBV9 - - TGTGCCAGCAGCGTAGATAACACCGGGGAGCTGTTTTTT CASSVDNTGELFF
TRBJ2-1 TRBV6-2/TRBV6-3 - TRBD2 TGTGCCAGCAACCCCAGCGGGAGGGGGAACAATGAGCAGTTCTTC CASNPSGRGNNEQFF
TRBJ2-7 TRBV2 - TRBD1 TGTGCCAGCAGTAGCGGACAGGGGGGCTACGAGCAGTACTTC CASSSGQGGYEQYF
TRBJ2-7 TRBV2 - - TGTGCCAGCAGTGAAGGTGTTAGCGGCTACGAGCAGTACTTC CASSEGVSGYEQYF
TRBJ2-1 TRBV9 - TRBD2 TGTGCCAGCAGCGTAGGGACTAGCCTTTCCAATGAGCAGTTCTTC CASSVGTSLSNEQFF
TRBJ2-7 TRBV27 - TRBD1 TGTGCCAGCAGTAAAGGGACAGGGGGGAACGAGCAGTACTTC CASSKGTGGNEQYF
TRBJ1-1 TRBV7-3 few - TGTGCCAGCAGCTTACATGCAGGGAACACTGAAGCTTTCTTT CASSLHAGNTEAFF
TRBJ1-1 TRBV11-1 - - TGTGCCAGCAGCTTCCCACCGGACACTGAAGCTTTCTTT CASSFPPDTEAFF
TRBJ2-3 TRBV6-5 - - TGTGCCAGCGCAAGTGAGGAGGGCCGGGGAGATACGCAGTATTTT CASASEEGRGDTQYF
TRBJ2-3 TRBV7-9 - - TGTGCCTCGGAGGGGGATACAAATACGCAGTATTTT CASEGDTNTQYF